The rows below give T cell receptor beta chains drawn from one sample of a study of blood T cell repertoires in COVID-19. Sequencing was performed with immunoSEQ multiplex PCR; in TCRdb, only in-frame clones are kept and a portion is missing. The table shows roughly 98,000 clones, with about 92% occurring only once. Sequencing input: peripheral blood. Receptors originate from a woman aged 60-70 years with active COVID-19. Both conserved end residues are part of each CDR3. The order of the fields is clone size, V gene, D gene, J gene, CDR3 protein, CDR3 DNA. D genes are given only for firm matches. The size field is filled for only some rows; it gives once, few, many or a size class.

once,TRBV5-6,.,TRBJ2-7,CASSLALSYEQYF,TGTGCCAGCAGCTTGGCCTTATCCTACGAGCAGTACTTC
.,TRBV7-9,.,TRBJ1-1,CASRPGRGNTEAFF,TGTGCCAGCAGACCCGGCAGGGGGAACACTGAAGCTTTCTTT
.,TRBV9,.,TRBJ2-7,CASSPSVGVSSYEQYF,TGTGCCAGCAGCCCTAGTGTTGGAGTAAGCTCCTACGAGCAGTACTTC
.,TRBV30,TRBD1,TRBJ2-7,CAWSVKGALLRYEQYF,TGTGCCTGGAGTGTAAAGGGGGCTTTACTCCGGTACGAGCAGTACTTC
.,TRBV4-1,.,TRBJ1-1,CASSQDHRGGGRTEAFF,TGCGCCAGCAGCCAAGATCATCGCGGCGGGGGAAGGACTGAAGCTTTCTTT
.,TRBV27,.,TRBJ2-3,CASSLQRGTDTQYF,TGTGCCAGCAGTTTACAGCGGGGCACAGATACGCAGTATTTT
.,TRBV9,.,TRBJ2-3,CASSGYKLSTDTQYF,TGTGCCAGCAGCGGCTATAAGCTTAGCACAGATACGCAGTATTTT
.,TRBV5-1,.,TRBJ1-2,CASSLRPGDGYTF,TGCGCCAGCAGCTTGCGGCCGGGAGATGGCTACACCTTC
.,TRBV6-6,.,TRBJ1-1,CASSYPPARRIEAFF,TGTGCCAGCAGTTACCCCCCGGCCAGGAGGATTGAAGCTTTCTTT
.,TRBV3-1/TRBV3-2,TRBD1,TRBJ1-2,CASSPTHRGGGYTF,TGTGCCAGCAGCCCAACCCACAGGGGCGGTGGCTACACCTTC
.,TRBV6-2/TRBV6-3,TRBD1,TRBJ1-1,CASSLEDRGNTEAFF,TGTGCCAGCAGTCTCGAAGACAGGGGAAACACTGAAGCTTTCTTT
.,TRBV5-1,TRBD1,TRBJ2-5,CASSSATGTEGTQYF,TGCGCCAGCAGCTCGGCTACCGGGACAGAAGGGACCCAGTACTTC
.,TRBV20-1,.,TRBJ2-5,CSARSAGTQYF,TGCAGTGCTAGATCGGCGGGAACCCAGTACTTC
.,TRBV5-5,.,TRBJ2-7,CASSLRGGSYEQYF,TGTGCCAGCAGCTTACGCGGAGGGTCCTACGAGCAGTACTTC
.,TRBV7-9,.,TRBJ2-7,CASSLVVLGEQYF,TGTGCCAGCAGCTTAGTGGTACTAGGCGAGCAGTACTTC
.,TRBV19,.,TRBJ2-5,CASSKTLYQETQYF,TGTGCCAGTAGTAAGACATTGTACCAAGAGACCCAGTACTTC
.,TRBV10-1,.,TRBJ1-3,CASSEGGTGNTIYF,TGCGCCAGCAGTGAGGGGGGGACTGGAAACACCATATATTTT
.,TRBV30,.,TRBJ2-1,CAWSRTLSAIDEQFF,TGTGCCTGGAGTAGAACTCTCTCCGCGATTGATGAGCAGTTCTTC
.,TRBV14,TRBD1,TRBJ2-1,CASSQDWAWTGINEQFF,TGTGCCAGCAGCCAAGATTGGGCCTGGACAGGGATCAATGAGCAGTTCTTC
.,TRBV6-5,TRBD2,TRBJ2-1,CASSYTGLAGYNEQFF,TGTGCCAGCAGTTACACGGGACTAGCGGGCTACAATGAGCAGTTCTTC
.,TRBV9,TRBD1,TRBJ2-2,CASSAGTGTGELFF,TGTGCCAGCAGCGCCGGGACAGGCACCGGGGAGCTGTTTTTT
once,TRBV3-1/TRBV3-2,TRBD1,TRBJ1-2,CASSTGTGNGYTF,TGTGCCAGCAGTACCGGGACAGGGAATGGCTACACCTTC
.,TRBV6-5,TRBD1,TRBJ1-1,CASSRGQGGFTEAFF,TGTGCCAGCAGTAGGGGACAGGGGGGGTTCACTGAAGCTTTCTTT
.,TRBV11-2,TRBD2,TRBJ2-3,CASRRTSGIRKDTQYF,TGTGCCAGCAGGAGGACTAGCGGGATTAGGAAAGATACGCAGTATTTT
.,TRBV18,TRBD1,TRBJ2-7,CASSTGQGAWEQYF,TGTGCCAGCTCAACGGGACAGGGGGCTTGGGAGCAGTACTTC
.,TRBV7-6,TRBD1,TRBJ1-5,CASSSEEKDRGFRGPQHF,TGTGCCAGCAGCTCCGAGGAGAAGGACAGGGGGTTTCGAGGGCCCCAGCATTTT
.,TRBV3-1/TRBV3-2,TRBD2,TRBJ2-1,CASSQGVSGGEGEQFF,TGTGCCAGCAGCCAAGGGGTTAGCGGGGGGGAAGGTGAGCAGTTCTTC
.,TRBV6-6,.,TRBJ2-1,CASSYGPGYNEQFF,TGTGCCAGCAGTTATGGTCCGGGTTACAATGAGCAGTTCTTC
.,TRBV5-4,TRBD2,TRBJ2-7,CATGASGGASAYEQYF,TGTGCCACCGGGGCTAGCGGGGGGGCCTCGGCTTACGAGCAGTACTTC
.,TRBV6-6,.,TRBJ1-1,CASREQGANTEAFF,TGTGCCAGCAGGGAGCAAGGCGCCAACACTGAAGCTTTCTTT
few,TRBV6-2/TRBV6-3,TRBD2,TRBJ2-3,CASSYRLAADTQYF,TGTGCCAGCAGTTACCGACTAGCCGCAGATACGCAGTATTTT
.,TRBV28,TRBD1,TRBJ1-2,CASRFPTGTNYGYTF,TGTGCCAGCAGATTCCCGACAGGGACTAACTATGGCTACACCTTC
.,TRBV28,.,TRBJ1-5,CASSFPRDNQPQHF,TGTGCCAGCAGTTTCCCTCGGGACAATCAGCCCCAGCATTTT
.,TRBV5-4,TRBD2,TRBJ2-6,CASSRGGAAGSGANVLTF,TGTGCCAGCAGCCGGGGGGGGGCCGCGGGCTCTGGGGCCAACGTCCTGACTTTC
.,TRBV2,.,TRBJ1-5,CASSESGRNQPQHF,TGTGCCAGCAGTGAATCAGGGCGCAATCAGCCCCAGCATTTT
.,TRBV6-1,TRBD1,TRBJ2-7,CASSEAMWDRSYEQYF,TGTGCCAGCAGTGAAGCAATGTGGGACAGGTCCTACGAGCAGTACTTC
.,TRBV18,.,TRBJ1-2,CASSPQGPGNYGYTF,TGTGCCAGCTCACCACAGGGGCCGGGCAACTATGGCTACACCTTC
once,TRBV7-9,TRBD1,TRBJ2-5,CASSTRDREATQYF,TGTGCCAGCAGCACCCGGGACAGAGAGGCGACCCAGTACTTC
.,TRBV6-5,.,TRBJ1-2,CASSYSRDSGYTF,TGTGCCAGCAGTTATTCCCGAGATAGCGGCTACACCTTC
.,TRBV6-5,TRBD1,TRBJ2-5,CASYRTGGAEETQYF,TGTGCCAGCTATCGGACAGGGGGCGCGGAAGAGACCCAGTACTTC
.,TRBV7-8,TRBD2,TRBJ2-1,CASSLGREVNNEQFF,TGTGCCAGCAGCTTAGGACGGGAGGTCAACAATGAGCAGTTCTTC
.,TRBV7-3,.,TRBJ1-1,CASSLMASNTEAFF,TGTGCCAGCAGCTTAATGGCCAGTAACACTGAAGCTTTCTTT
.,TRBV5-1,TRBD1,TRBJ2-2,CASSFGQAVTGELFF,TGCGCCAGCAGCTTCGGACAGGCGGTGACCGGGGAGCTGTTTTTT
few,TRBV30,TRBD1,TRBJ1-2,CGGQGPRRGYTF,TGTGGCGGACAGGGGCCACGACGTGGCTACACCTTC
.,TRBV9,.,TRBJ1-1,CASSGGQYRTEAFF,TGTGCCAGCAGCGGCGGACAGTATAGGACTGAAGCTTTCTTT
.,TRBV3-1/TRBV3-2,.,TRBJ1-2,CASSQDLSGLGYGYTF,TGTGCCAGCAGCCAAGATCTATCGGGACTGGGCTATGGCTACACCTTC
.,TRBV7-8,TRBD2,TRBJ2-5,CASSFSSGGFQETQYF,TGTGCCAGCAGCTTTTCTAGCGGGGGGTTCCAAGAGACCCAGTACTTC
.,TRBV15,.,TRBJ2-2,CATSTRLGELFF,TGTGCCACCAGCACGCGTTTGGGGGAGCTGTTTTTT
.,TRBV7-8,.,TRBJ1-1,CASSAGPGSTEAFF,TGTGCCAGCAGCGCGGGACCCGGGAGCACTGAAGCTTTCTTT
.,TRBV18,TRBD2,TRBJ2-3,CASSPGGGGTDTQYF,TGTGCCAGCTCACCAGGCGGGGGAGGTACAGATACGCAGTATTTT
.,TRBV6-2/TRBV6-3,TRBD1,TRBJ2-7,CASSPYGRGRTPYEQYF,TGTGCCAGCAGTCCCTACGGCAGGGGGCGCACCCCCTACGAGCAGTACTTC
.,TRBV28,.,TRBJ2-7,CASSLTYEQYF,TGTGCCAGCAGCCTAACCTACGAGCAGTACTTC
.,TRBV28,TRBD1,TRBJ1-5,CASSLQGGGNQPQHF,TGTGCCAGCAGTTTACAGGGGGGTGGCAATCAGCCCCAGCATTTT
.,TRBV9,TRBD2,TRBJ2-1,CASSVGVSGGNEQFF,TGTGCCAGCAGCGTAGGGGTCAGCGGGGGGAATGAGCAGTTCTTC